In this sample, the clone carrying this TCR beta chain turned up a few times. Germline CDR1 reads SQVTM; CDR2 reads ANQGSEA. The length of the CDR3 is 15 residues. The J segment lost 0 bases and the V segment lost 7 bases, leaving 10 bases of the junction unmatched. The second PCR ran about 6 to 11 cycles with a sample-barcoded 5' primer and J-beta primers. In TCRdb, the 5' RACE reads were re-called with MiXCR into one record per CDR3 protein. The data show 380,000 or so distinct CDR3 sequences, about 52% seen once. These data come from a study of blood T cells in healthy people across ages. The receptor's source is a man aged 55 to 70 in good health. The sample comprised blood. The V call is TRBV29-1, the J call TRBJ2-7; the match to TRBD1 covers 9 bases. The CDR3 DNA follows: TGCAGCGGGGGAACCGGGACAGGGAGCTCCTACGAGCAGTACTTC. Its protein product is CSGGTGTGSSYEQYF.